This T cell receptor beta chain comes out of a study of shared clonotypes between healthy human individuals. Sequencing used immunoSEQ multiplex PCR; TCRdb keeps in-frame clones, though not all of them. There are around 2.1 million clones in the sample; about 92% occur only once, and under 2% lies in the top ten. V lost 4 bases and J lost 2, with 13 bases in between. The CDR3 extends over 14 amino acids. Germline CDR1 reads SGHDT; CDR2 reads YYEEEE. Naive-designated CD8 cells lacked CD45RO, were positively enriched for CCR7, and omitted terminally differentiated effector memory CD45RA+ cells. The sample holds one count of this clone. At the DNA level, this CDR3 is encoded by other sequences in the same sample as well.

The chain has TRBV5-6 and TRBJ2-7; D not resolved. The receptor's source is a man younger than 30 in good health. Some clones in this sample may be carry-over from other donors' samples. The sequenced material came from naive CD8+ T cells from PBMCs. CDR3 region: CASSLGGGTYEQYF. The CDR3 nucleotides read TGTGCCAGCAGCCTCGGCGGCGGCACCTACGAGCAGTACTTC.